The rows below give T cell receptor beta chains drawn from one sample of a study of brain metastases from non-small cell lung cancer. Profiling relied on immunoSEQ multiplex PCR, and the TCRdb table lists in-frame clones only, not all of them. Among roughly 2,500 clones listed, approximately 80% were seen once. Sequenced sample: tumor-adjacent normal tissue. These receptors all come from a donor over 35 with non-small cell lung cancer. Both conserved end residues are part of each CDR3. The order of the fields is J gene, clone size, D gene, V gene, CDR3 protein, CDR3 DNA. The D gene is left open where the match is weak. Size is stated for part of the rows, as once, few or many counts, or as a class when the clone is expanded.

J gene: TRBJ2-5
clone size: once
D gene: TRBD2
V gene: TRBV7-6
CDR3 protein: CASSQLAGAIQETQYF
CDR3 DNA: TGTGCCAGCAGCCAACTAGCGGGAGCCATCCAAGAGACCCAGTACTTC

J gene: TRBJ2-7
clone size: NA
D gene: NA
V gene: TRBV2
CDR3 protein: CASLTGYEQYF
CDR3 DNA: TGTGCCAGCCTCACAGGCTACGAGCAGTACTTC

J gene: TRBJ1-4
clone size: NA
D gene: NA
V gene: TRBV19
CDR3 protein: CATKGWQNDEKLFF
CDR3 DNA: TGTGCCACCAAAGGTTGGCAGAACGATGAAAAACTGTTTTTT

J gene: TRBJ2-7
clone size: NA
D gene: TRBD1
V gene: TRBV19
CDR3 protein: CASSIDRGAYEQYF
CDR3 DNA: TGTGCCAGTAGTATCGACAGGGGGGCCTACGAGCAGTACTTC

J gene: TRBJ2-1
clone size: hyperexpanded
D gene: TRBD1
V gene: TRBV9
CDR3 protein: CASREGTGVLNEQFF
CDR3 DNA: TGTGCCAGCAGGGAGGGGACAGGCGTTTTGAATGAGCAGTTCTTC

J gene: TRBJ1-2
clone size: NA
D gene: NA
V gene: TRBV7-8
CDR3 protein: CASSPTVVGPLYGYTF
CDR3 DNA: TGTGCCAGCAGCCCGACCGTCGTCGGGCCCCTTTATGGCTACACCTTC

J gene: TRBJ2-1
clone size: NA
D gene: NA
V gene: TRBV28
CDR3 protein: CASSETVSSYNEQFF
CDR3 DNA: TGTGCCAGCAGCGAGACAGTGAGCTCCTACAATGAGCAGTTCTTC

J gene: TRBJ1-4
clone size: NA
D gene: TRBD1
V gene: TRBV27
CDR3 protein: CASADRFNEKLFF
CDR3 DNA: TGTGCCAGCGCGGACAGGTTCAATGAAAAACTGTTTTTT

J gene: TRBJ2-5
clone size: NA
D gene: NA
V gene: TRBV20-1
CDR3 protein: CSAQLQETQYF
CDR3 DNA: TGCAGTGCTCAGCTCCAAGAGACCCAGTACTTC

J gene: TRBJ1-1
clone size: NA
D gene: TRBD1
V gene: TRBV13
CDR3 protein: CASSSDRVGTEAFF
CDR3 DNA: TGTGCCAGCAGCTCCGACAGGGTTGGAACTGAAGCTTTCTTT

J gene: TRBJ2-7
clone size: NA
D gene: TRBD2
V gene: TRBV2
CDR3 protein: CASLGGTVSYEQYF
CDR3 DNA: TGTGCCAGCCTCGGGGGGACTGTCTCCTACGAGCAGTACTTC

J gene: TRBJ2-7
clone size: few
D gene: TRBD1
V gene: TRBV5-4
CDR3 protein: CASSAGTAPTYEQYF
CDR3 DNA: TGTGCCAGCAGCGCCGGGACAGCTCCCACCTACGAGCAGTACTTC

J gene: TRBJ1-2
clone size: NA
D gene: NA
V gene: TRBV4-1
CDR3 protein: CASSQDLAVGYAF
CDR3 DNA: TGCGCCAGCAGCCAAGATCTGGCAGTTGGCTACGCCTTC

J gene: TRBJ1-3
clone size: once
D gene: NA
V gene: TRBV6-6
CDR3 protein: CASRLDLDGNTIYF
CDR3 DNA: TGTGCCAGCAGGCTGGACCTGGATGGAAACACCATATATTTT

J gene: TRBJ2-3
clone size: NA
D gene: NA
V gene: TRBV28
CDR3 protein: CASSPPTRPDDTQYF
CDR3 DNA: TGTGCCAGCAGTCCGCCGACTAGGCCTGACGATACGCAGTATTTT

J gene: TRBJ1-3
clone size: NA
D gene: NA
V gene: TRBV25-1
CDR3 protein: CASSEESSGNTIYF
CDR3 DNA: TGTGCCAGCAGTGAGGAGAGCTCTGGAAACACCATATATTTT

J gene: TRBJ2-7
clone size: NA
D gene: NA
V gene: TRBV5-1
CDR3 protein: CASSVFGVTVTSSYEQYF
CDR3 DNA: TGCGCCAGCAGTGTGTTTGGAGTTACGGTCACATCGTCCTACGAGCAGTACTTC

J gene: TRBJ1-2
clone size: NA
D gene: NA
V gene: TRBV5-1
CDR3 protein: CASGNQGGNGYTF
CDR3 DNA: TGCGCCAGCGGGAACCAGGGAGGGAATGGCTACACCTTC

J gene: TRBJ2-5
clone size: NA
D gene: TRBD1
V gene: TRBV5-4
CDR3 protein: CASRRTGQETQYF
CDR3 DNA: TGTGCCAGCAGACGGACAGGCCAAGAGACCCAGTACTTC

J gene: TRBJ1-5
clone size: NA
D gene: NA
V gene: TRBV3-1/TRBV3-2
CDR3 protein: CASSQDNRREPQHF
CDR3 DNA: TGTGCCAGCAGCCAAGATAACAGGCGGGAGCCCCAGCATTTT

J gene: TRBJ1-2
clone size: NA
D gene: NA
V gene: TRBV4-1
CDR3 protein: CASSQPAVNYGYTF
CDR3 DNA: TGCGCCAGCAGCCAACCAGCAGTTAACTATGGCTACACCTTC

J gene: TRBJ2-2
clone size: NA
D gene: NA
V gene: TRBV29-1
CDR3 protein: CSVGSRGWPGELFF
CDR3 DNA: TGCAGCGTTGGGTCCAGGGGATGGCCCGGGGAGCTGTTTTTT

J gene: TRBJ1-2
clone size: NA
D gene: TRBD1
V gene: TRBV2
CDR3 protein: CASSATIQGVYDYGYTF
CDR3 DNA: TGTGCCAGCAGCGCAACAATACAGGGGGTTTACGACTATGGCTACACCTTC

J gene: TRBJ2-7
clone size: NA
D gene: TRBD1
V gene: TRBV10-3
CDR3 protein: CAIRQGLYEQYF
CDR3 DNA: TGTGCCATCAGACAGGGGTTGTACGAGCAGTACTTC

J gene: TRBJ1-1
clone size: NA
D gene: NA
V gene: TRBV6-5
CDR3 protein: CASSYGAGTEAFF
CDR3 DNA: TGTGCCAGCAGTTACGGGGCGGGGACTGAAGCTTTCTTT

J gene: TRBJ1-1
clone size: NA
D gene: TRBD1
V gene: TRBV11-3
CDR3 protein: CASSFRPGTGDTEAFF
CDR3 DNA: TGTGCCAGCAGCTTTAGACCTGGGACAGGGGACACTGAAGCTTTCTTT

J gene: TRBJ2-3
clone size: NA
D gene: NA
V gene: TRBV5-5
CDR3 protein: CASSRVTVQVRTDTQYF
CDR3 DNA: TGTGCCAGCAGCCGGGTGACGGTTCAAGTCCGCACAGATACGCAGTATTTT

J gene: TRBJ2-4
clone size: NA
D gene: TRBD2
V gene: TRBV14
CDR3 protein: CASSPASGPSGVKNIQYF
CDR3 DNA: TGTGCCAGCAGCCCGGCTAGCGGCCCAAGCGGGGTCAAAAACATTCAGTACTTC

J gene: TRBJ1-1
clone size: NA
D gene: NA
V gene: TRBV6-4
CDR3 protein: CASSVSQQTEAFF
CDR3 DNA: TGTGCCAGCAGTGTATCACAGCAGACTGAAGCTTTCTTT

J gene: TRBJ1-1
clone size: NA
D gene: NA
V gene: TRBV12-5
CDR3 protein: CASGPPGDLEAFF
CDR3 DNA: TGTGCTAGTGGTCCACCAGGGGACTTAGAAGCTTTCTTT

J gene: TRBJ1-5
clone size: NA
D gene: NA
V gene: TRBV19
CDR3 protein: CASSIGQGIGGNQPQHF
CDR3 DNA: TGTGCCAGTAGTATTGGTCAGGGGATCGGGGGCAATCAGCCCCAGCATTTT

J gene: TRBJ1-3
clone size: NA
D gene: TRBD1
V gene: TRBV5-4
CDR3 protein: CASSLQGDWSGNTIYF
CDR3 DNA: TGTGCCAGCAGCTTACAGGGGGATTGGTCTGGAAACACCATATATTTT

J gene: TRBJ2-2
clone size: NA
D gene: NA
V gene: TRBV6-5
CDR3 protein: CASSSWKTGELFF
CDR3 DNA: TGTGCCAGCAGTTCTTGGAAAACCGGGGAGCTGTTTTTT

J gene: TRBJ2-2
clone size: NA
D gene: NA
V gene: TRBV10-1
CDR3 protein: CASSPGPNTGELFF
CDR3 DNA: TGCGCCAGCTCCCCGGGGCCCAACACCGGGGAGCTGTTTTTT

J gene: TRBJ2-2
clone size: NA
D gene: NA
V gene: TRBV10-3
CDR3 protein: CAVNRGGTAGELFF
CDR3 DNA: TGTGCCGTAAACAGGGGGGGAACGGCCGGGGAGCTGTTTTTT

J gene: TRBJ2-7
clone size: NA
D gene: TRBD2
V gene: TRBV7-8
CDR3 protein: CASSLGAGGPYEQYF
CDR3 DNA: TGTGCCAGCAGCTTAGGAGCGGGAGGCCCCTACGAGCAGTACTTC

J gene: TRBJ2-2
clone size: NA
D gene: NA
V gene: TRBV15
CDR3 protein: CATSRVLGTASTGELFF
CDR3 DNA: TGTGCCACCAGCAGAGTTCTAGGCACGGCCAGCACCGGGGAGCTGTTTTTT

J gene: TRBJ2-1
clone size: NA
D gene: TRBD1
V gene: TRBV2
CDR3 protein: CASSRQGMNKQFF
CDR3 DNA: TGTGCCAGCAGCCGACAGGGTATGAATAAGCAGTTCTTC

J gene: TRBJ1-1
clone size: once
D gene: TRBD1
V gene: TRBV5-5
CDR3 protein: CASRRQGFIEAFF
CDR3 DNA: TGTGCCAGCAGAAGACAGGGTTTTATTGAAGCTTTCTTT

J gene: TRBJ2-7
clone size: NA
D gene: NA
V gene: TRBV2
CDR3 protein: CASSEWIFGTSYEQYF
CDR3 DNA: TGTGCCAGCAGTGAATGGATTTTCGGCACATCCTACGAGCAGTACTTC

J gene: TRBJ1-1
clone size: once
D gene: NA
V gene: TRBV5-1
CDR3 protein: CASSLAPTDRNTEAFF
CDR3 DNA: TGCGCCAGCAGCTTGGCCCCGACAGACCGGAACACTGAAGCTTTCTTT

J gene: TRBJ2-1
clone size: NA
D gene: TRBD2
V gene: TRBV9
CDR3 protein: CASSVAGQRGYNEQFF
CDR3 DNA: TGTGCCAGCAGCGTAGCAGGCCAGCGGGGGTACAATGAGCAGTTCTTC

J gene: TRBJ1-1
clone size: NA
D gene: NA
V gene: TRBV19
CDR3 protein: CASSWNRVISEAFF
CDR3 DNA: TGTGCCAGTAGCTGGAACAGAGTAATCTCTGAAGCTTTCTTT

J gene: TRBJ1-2
clone size: NA
D gene: NA
V gene: TRBV12-3/TRBV12-4
CDR3 protein: CASTLEWDGYTF
CDR3 DNA: TGTGCCAGCACCTTGGAGTGGGACGGCTACACCTTC

J gene: TRBJ1-1
clone size: NA
D gene: NA
V gene: TRBV21-1
CDR3 protein: CASSKGGQNTEAFF
CDR3 DNA: TGTGCCAGCAGCAAAGGAGGTCAGAACACTGAAGCTTTCTTT

J gene: TRBJ2-1
clone size: NA
D gene: NA
V gene: TRBV6-4
CDR3 protein: CASSTNPEASRMGQFF
CDR3 DNA: TGTGCCAGCAGTACTAATCCGGAGGCCTCCCGGATGGGGCAGTTCTTC

J gene: TRBJ2-5
clone size: few
D gene: NA
V gene: TRBV7-2
CDR3 protein: CASSLAWAGAQYF
CDR3 DNA: TGTGCCAGCAGCTTAGCGTGGGCGGGTGCCCAGTACTTC

J gene: TRBJ1-6
clone size: NA
D gene: TRBD1
V gene: TRBV11-3
CDR3 protein: CASSRGTVNSPLHF
CDR3 DNA: TGTGCCAGCAGCAGAGGGACAGTGAATTCACCCCTCCACTTT

J gene: TRBJ2-7
clone size: few
D gene: NA
V gene: TRBV25-1
CDR3 protein: CASSDRSGPEAYEQYF
CDR3 DNA: TGTGCCAGCAGTGATCGGAGCGGCCCAGAAGCCTACGAGCAGTACTTC

J gene: TRBJ2-2
clone size: NA
D gene: NA
V gene: TRBV2
CDR3 protein: CASLNPTGELFF
CDR3 DNA: TGTGCCAGCCTTAATCCTACCGGGGAGCTGTTTTTT

J gene: TRBJ2-4
clone size: NA
D gene: NA
V gene: TRBV29-1
CDR3 protein: CSAARGTNIQYF
CDR3 DNA: TGCAGCGCGGCTAGGGGTACAAACATTCAGTACTTC

J gene: TRBJ2-1
clone size: few
D gene: NA
V gene: TRBV5-6
CDR3 protein: CASSLVRGEEQFF
CDR3 DNA: TGTGCCAGCAGCTTGGTCAGGGGCGAAGAGCAGTTCTTC

J gene: TRBJ1-2
clone size: NA
D gene: NA
V gene: TRBV6-6
CDR3 protein: CASSYHITGSDGYTF
CDR3 DNA: TGTGCCAGCAGTTATCATATCACAGGGAGTGATGGCTACACCTTC